This T cell receptor beta chain was captured in a study of blood T cell repertoires in COVID-19. Study summary: PBMCs, B-cell-depleted T cells, or T cells provided the cDNA or gDNA that made up the material.

As handled by the study authors: Estimation of nucleated cell counts relied on the amplification of reference gene primers. The data were produced by immunoSEQ multiplex PCR, yet TCRdb's version contains in-frame clones alone and is incomplete. V and J calls and clone size are those listed in that table; D and trimming were worked out from the DNA. The sample lists about 24,000 clones, around four fifths seen once, with over 8% in the top ten. There are 13 residues in the CDR3. Trimming removed 3 bases from V and 7 bases from J; junction bases left unmatched: 5. J is TRBJ2-7 and V is TRBV12-3 or TRBV12-4, with TRBD1 identical over 8 bases. The sequence was collected from a human donor in a cohort sampled during active COVID-19. The specimen sequenced was peripheral blood. In DNA, the CDR3 is TGTGCCAGCAGTTTCTCACAGGGGGGAGAGCAGTACTTC. It codes for CASSFSQGGEQYF.